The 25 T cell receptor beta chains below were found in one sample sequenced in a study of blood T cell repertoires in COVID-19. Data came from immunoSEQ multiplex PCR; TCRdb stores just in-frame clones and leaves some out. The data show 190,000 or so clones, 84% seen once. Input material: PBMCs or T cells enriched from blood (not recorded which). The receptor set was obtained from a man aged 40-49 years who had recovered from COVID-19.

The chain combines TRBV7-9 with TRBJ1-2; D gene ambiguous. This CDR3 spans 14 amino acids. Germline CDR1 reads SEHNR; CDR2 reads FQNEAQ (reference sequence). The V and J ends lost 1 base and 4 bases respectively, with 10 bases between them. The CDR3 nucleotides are TGTGCCAGCAGCTTAGTGCCAGCGATCTATGGCTACACCTTC. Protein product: CASSLVPAIYGYTF.

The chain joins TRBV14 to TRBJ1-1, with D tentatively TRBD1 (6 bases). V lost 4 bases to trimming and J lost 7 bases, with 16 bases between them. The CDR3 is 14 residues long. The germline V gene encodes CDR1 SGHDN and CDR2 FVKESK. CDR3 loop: CASSRPGQELEAFF. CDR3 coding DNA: TGTGCCAGCAGCCGGCCGGGACAAGAGCTTGAAGCTTTCTTT.

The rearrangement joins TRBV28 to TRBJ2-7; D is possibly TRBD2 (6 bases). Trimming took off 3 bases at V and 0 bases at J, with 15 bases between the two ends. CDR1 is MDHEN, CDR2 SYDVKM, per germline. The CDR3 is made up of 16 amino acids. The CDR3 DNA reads TGTGCCAGCAGTTTTGGAGGGACCCAAAACTCCTACGAGCAGTACTTC. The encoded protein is CASSFGGTQNSYEQYF.

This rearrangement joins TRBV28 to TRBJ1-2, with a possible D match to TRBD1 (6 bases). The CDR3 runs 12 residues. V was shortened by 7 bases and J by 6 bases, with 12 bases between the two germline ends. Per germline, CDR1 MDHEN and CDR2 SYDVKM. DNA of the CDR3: TGTGCCAGCACCTTAACAGGGAATGGCTACACCTTC. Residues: CASTLTGNGYTF.

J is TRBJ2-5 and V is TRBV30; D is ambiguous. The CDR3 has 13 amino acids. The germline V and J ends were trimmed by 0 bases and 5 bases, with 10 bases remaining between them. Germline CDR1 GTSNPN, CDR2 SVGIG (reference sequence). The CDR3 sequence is CAWSVPGWETQYF. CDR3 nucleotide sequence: TGTGCCTGGAGTGTACCCGGGTGGGAGACCCAGTACTTC.

CDR3 loop: CAWSVPGLSNQPQHF. In nucleotides, the CDR3 is TGTGCCTGGAGTGTGCCAGGGCTTAGCAATCAGCCCCAGCATTTT. The V gene is TRBV30, the J gene TRBJ1-5; D is possibly TRBD1 (5 bases). Germline loops: CDR1 GTSNPN, CDR2 SVGIG (reference sequence). The CDR3 runs to 15 residues. V lost 0 bases, J lost 0 bases, and 9 bases lay in between.

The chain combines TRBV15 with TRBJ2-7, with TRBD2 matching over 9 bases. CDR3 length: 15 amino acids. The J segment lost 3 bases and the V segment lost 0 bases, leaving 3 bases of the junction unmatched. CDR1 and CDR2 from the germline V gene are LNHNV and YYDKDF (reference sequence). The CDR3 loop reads CATSRDPLAGYEQYF. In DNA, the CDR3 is TGTGCCACCAGCAGAGATCCACTAGCGGGCTACGAGCAGTACTTC.

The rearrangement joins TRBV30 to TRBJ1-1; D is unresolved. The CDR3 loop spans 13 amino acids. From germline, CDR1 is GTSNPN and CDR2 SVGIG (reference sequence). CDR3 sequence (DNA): TGTGCGTCAGGATTGAGTAGGAACACTGAAGCTTTCTTT. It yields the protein CASGLSRNTEAFF.

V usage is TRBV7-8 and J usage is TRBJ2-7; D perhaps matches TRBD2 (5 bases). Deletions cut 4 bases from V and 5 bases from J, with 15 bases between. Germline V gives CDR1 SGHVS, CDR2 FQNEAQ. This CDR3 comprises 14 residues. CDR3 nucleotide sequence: TGTGCCAGCAGCTCAAGATCAAGCGGTCACGAGCAGTACTTC. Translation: CASSSRSSGHEQYF. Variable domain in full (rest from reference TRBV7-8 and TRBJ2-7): GAGVSQSPRYKVAKRGQDVALRCDPISGHVSLFWYQQALGQGPEFLTYFQNEAQLDKSGLPSDRFFAERPEGSVSTLKIQRTQQEDSAVYLCASSSRSSGHEQYFGPGTRLTVT.

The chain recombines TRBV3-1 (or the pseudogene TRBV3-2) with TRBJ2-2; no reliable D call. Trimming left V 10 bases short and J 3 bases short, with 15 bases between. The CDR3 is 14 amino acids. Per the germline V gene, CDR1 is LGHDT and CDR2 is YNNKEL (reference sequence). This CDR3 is CATSGYSDTGELFF. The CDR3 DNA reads TGTGCCACCTCCGGGTACTCCGACACCGGGGAGCTGTTTTTT.

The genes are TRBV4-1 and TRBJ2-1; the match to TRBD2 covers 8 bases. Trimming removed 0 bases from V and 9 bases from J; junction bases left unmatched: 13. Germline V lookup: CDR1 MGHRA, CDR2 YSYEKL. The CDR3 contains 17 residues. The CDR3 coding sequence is TGCGCCAGCAGCCAAGAGATTTCCTTCGGGGGGGTCGGTGAGCAGTTCTTC. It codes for CASSQEISFGGVGEQFF.

CDR3 sequence (DNA): TGTGCCAGTTCCGCGGGCGTAGTGAACACAGATACGCAGTATTTT. As protein: CASSAGVVNTDTQYF. This rearrangement joins TRBV2 to TRBJ2-3, with a possible D match to TRBD2 (5 bases). Germline CDR1 reads SNHLY; CDR2 reads FYNNEI. The CDR3 is 15 amino acids. With 9 bases removed from V and 2 bases from J, the gap between germline ends came to 18 bases.

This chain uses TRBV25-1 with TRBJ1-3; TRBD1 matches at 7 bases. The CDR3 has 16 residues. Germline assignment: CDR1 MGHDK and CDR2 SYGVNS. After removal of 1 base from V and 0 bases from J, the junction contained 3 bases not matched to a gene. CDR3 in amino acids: CASSELGGTSGNTIYF. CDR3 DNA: TGTGCCAGCAGTGAATTAGGGGGCACCTCTGGAAACACCATATATTTT.

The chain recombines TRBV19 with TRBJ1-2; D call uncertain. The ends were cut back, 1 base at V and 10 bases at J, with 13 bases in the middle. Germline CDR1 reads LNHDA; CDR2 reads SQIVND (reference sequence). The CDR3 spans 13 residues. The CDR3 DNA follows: TGTGCCAGTAGTATAGGTCAGACTCATGACTACACCTTC. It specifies CASSIGQTHDYTF.

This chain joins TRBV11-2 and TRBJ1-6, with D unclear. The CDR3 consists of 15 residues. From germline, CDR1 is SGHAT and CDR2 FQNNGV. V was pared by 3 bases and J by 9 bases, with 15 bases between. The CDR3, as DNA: TGTGCCAGCAGCTTTCAAGTACCAGAAAGTTCACCCCTCCACTTT. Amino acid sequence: CASSFQVPESSPLHF.

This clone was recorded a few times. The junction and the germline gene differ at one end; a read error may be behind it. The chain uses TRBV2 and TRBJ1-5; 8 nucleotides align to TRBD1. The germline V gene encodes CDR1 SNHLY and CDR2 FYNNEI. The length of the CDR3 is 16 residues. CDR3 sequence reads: CASSPRQGRGGPPQHF. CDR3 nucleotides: TGTGCCAGCAGTCCCCGACAGGGGAGGGGCGGACCCCCCCAACATTTT. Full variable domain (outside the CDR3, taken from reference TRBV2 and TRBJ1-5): EPEVTQTPSHQVTQMGQEVILRCVPISNHLYFYWYRQILGQKVEFLVSFYNNEISEKSEIFDDQFSVERPDGSNFTLKIRSTKLEDSAMYFCASSPRQGRGGPPQHFGDGTRLSIL.

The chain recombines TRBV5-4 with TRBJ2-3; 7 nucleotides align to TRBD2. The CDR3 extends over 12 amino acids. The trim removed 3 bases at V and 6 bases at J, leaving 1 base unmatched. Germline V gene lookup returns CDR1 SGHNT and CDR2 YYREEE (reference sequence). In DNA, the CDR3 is TGTGCCAGCAGCTACGGGGGGGATACGCAGTATTTT. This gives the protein CASSYGGDTQYF.

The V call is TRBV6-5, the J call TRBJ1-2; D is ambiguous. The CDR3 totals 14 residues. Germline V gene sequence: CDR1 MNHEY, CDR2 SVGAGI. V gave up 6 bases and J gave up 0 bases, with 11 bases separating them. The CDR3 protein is CASSLLTANYGYTF. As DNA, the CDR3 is TGTGCCAGCAGCCTTCTTACAGCTAACTATGGCTACACCTTC.

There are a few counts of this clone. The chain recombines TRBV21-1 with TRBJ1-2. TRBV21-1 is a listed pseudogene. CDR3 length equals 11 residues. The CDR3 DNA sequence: TGTGCCTCAGGGAGGGGAAATGGCTACACCTTC. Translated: CASGRGNGYTF.

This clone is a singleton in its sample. Written as DNA, the CDR3 is TGCGCCAGCAGTCCAGGAAGACCCCTGAACACTGAAGCTTTCTTT. Translated, it gives CASSPGRPLNTEAFF. The V and J genes are TRBV5-1 and TRBJ1-1, with no clear D. The germline V and J ends were trimmed by 5 bases and 0 bases, with 14 bases remaining between them. This CDR3 contains 15 residues. Germline CDR1 and CDR2: SGHRS and YFSETQ.

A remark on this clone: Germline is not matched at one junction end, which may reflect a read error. CDR3 in amino acids: CASSSGTSHQTQYF. CDR3 DNA sequence: TGTGCTAGCAGCTCCGGGACTAGTCATCAGACCCAGTACTTC. V and J are TRBV7-7 and TRBJ2-5; 8 nucleotides line up with TRBD2. Per germline, CDR1 SSHAT and CDR2 FNYEAQ (reference sequence). The CDR3 sequence is 14 residues long.

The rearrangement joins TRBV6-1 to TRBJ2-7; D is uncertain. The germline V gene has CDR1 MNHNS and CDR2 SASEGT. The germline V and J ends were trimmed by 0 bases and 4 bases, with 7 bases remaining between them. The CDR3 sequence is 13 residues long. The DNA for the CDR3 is TGTGCCAGCAGTGAAGCGGCCATTTACGAGCAGTACTTC. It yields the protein CASSEAAIYEQYF.

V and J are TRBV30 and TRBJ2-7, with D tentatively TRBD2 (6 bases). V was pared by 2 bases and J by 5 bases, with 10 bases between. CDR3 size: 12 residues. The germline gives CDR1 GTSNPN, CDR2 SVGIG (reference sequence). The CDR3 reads CAWSLAGNEQYF. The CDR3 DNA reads TGTGCCTGGAGTCTCGCGGGGAACGAGCAGTACTTC.

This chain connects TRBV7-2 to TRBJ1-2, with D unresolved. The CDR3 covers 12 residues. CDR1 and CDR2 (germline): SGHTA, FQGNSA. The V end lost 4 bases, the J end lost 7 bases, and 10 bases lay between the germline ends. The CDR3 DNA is TGTGCCAGCAGCTATCGGGGTTTTGGCTACACCTTC. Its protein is CASSYRGFGYTF.

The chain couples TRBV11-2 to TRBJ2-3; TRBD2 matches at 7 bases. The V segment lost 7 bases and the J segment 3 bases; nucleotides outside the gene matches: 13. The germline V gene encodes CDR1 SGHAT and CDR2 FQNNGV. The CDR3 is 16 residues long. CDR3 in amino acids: CASTPTPRGVTDTQYF. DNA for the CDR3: TGTGCCAGCACCCCTACGCCCCGGGGGGTGACAGATACGCAGTATTTT.